What follows is one T cell receptor (beta chain) and its context. The antigen is unknown. The CDR3 has 15 residues. Looked up from germline, CDR1 is DFQATT and CDR2 is SNEGSKA (reference sequence). V was shortened by 5 bases and J by 4 bases, with 19 bases between the two germline ends. The data were taken from a study of blood T cells in healthy people across ages. A second 7 to 11 cycle PCR used barcoded and J-beta primers. TCRdb re-analysed the 5' RACE reads in MiXCR, keeping a single row per CDR3 protein. Among about 1.1 million distinct CDR3 sequences listed, 35% to 45% were seen once. Overall study findings and caveats: Age advanced and TCR beta diversity per million T cells fell, roughly linearly.

The TCR comes from a man between 18 and 35 years old in good health. The material sequenced was blood. The chain has TRBV20-1 and TRBJ2-3; D may be TRBD1 or TRBD2 (6 bases each). CDR3 residues: CSAGASGGLADTQYF. The CDR3 DNA reads as TGCAGTGCTGGGGCGTCTGGGGGGCTGGCAGATACGCAGTATTTT.